This T cell receptor (beta chain) emerged from a study of PD-1 blockade in classical Hodgkin lymphoma (dated by TCRdb to the early 2020s). Study-level background: The study used CyTOF and TCR beta sequencing to define a peripheral blood immune signature of response to PD-1 blockade in classical Hodgkin lymphoma. Overall results and qualifications from the work: Only a single clinical trial cohort was studied, and what caused the repertoire differences, possibly disease activity or prior therapy, remained undefined. Baseline TCR diversity was reported as lower in newly diagnosed patients than in healthy donors, and lower still in relapsed/refractory patients.

This clone was detected only once. What this receptor recognizes is not known. No qualities accompany the bases; no much larger clone lies one base away. Genomic DNA was isolated using the Qiagen DNeasy kit from unsorted PBMCs as well as from negatively selected CD4+ and CD8+ fractions. Amplification of TCR beta CDR3 regions was done by immunoSEQ multiplex PCR with primers that anneal to V and J segments. Amplification bias was minimized using a synthetic immune receptor repertoire, and residual bias was removed computationally after sequencing. For the original study's pipeline: Repertoire diversity was quantified as the Shannon entropy index using custom Python scripts. Unsorted, CD4+ and CD8+ repertoires were analyzed separately, except for combined analyses in which CD4+ and CD8+ sequences were merged in silico. In TCRdb, the immuneACCESS table is reduced to in-frame sequences with V and J assigned. These tables do not hold every clone; where another copy was compared, an unresolved V gene accounts for under half, and the others remain unexplained. The DNA gave D and trimming, while V, J and clone size come from that table. The sample table records 9,000 to 10,000 clones; approximately 91% of these occur just once. Of the sample, about 8.3% falls within the top ten clones.

According to the study, the label for this sample's time point signals: newly diagnosed, previously untreated cHL patient sample. Using a Miltenyi CD8+ T cell isolation kit, CD8+ T cells were purified from thawed PBMCs through magnetic negative selection. As a comparison group for the relapsed/refractory trial patients, PBMCs from patients with newly diagnosed, previously untreated classical Hodgkin lymphoma were sequenced. Peripheral blood was collected in 8 mL Vacutainer Cell Preparation Tubes, from which PBMCs were isolated by centrifugation and then cryopreserved. Purified CD4+ and CD8+ fractions were prepared only for cases where an additional PBMC sample was available. Magnetically labelled cells were removed on LS columns in a quadroMACS separator, and the flow-through was collected as the purified fraction. Based on the germline V gene (reference sequence), the CDR1 and CDR2 sequences are MNHEY and SMNVEV. The CDR3 starts with the cysteine, ends with the phenylalanine, and has 13 residues. Only the CDR3 part of the read is kept: 39 bases, read in frame from the first base. V and J are truncated by 3 bases and 0 bases respectively, leaving an intervening sequence of 6 bases.

The V gene is TRBV27 and the J gene is TRBJ2-7; no D gene can be assigned with confidence. The TCR originated in a human donor with classical Hodgkin lymphoma. The sample was CD8+ T cells from blood. The CDR3 region has the sequence CASSFSASYEQYF. The DNA is TGTGCCAGCAGTTTTTCCGCCTCCTACGAGCAGTACTTC.